These T cell receptor beta chains were read from a single sample in a study of cytomegalovirus exposure and HLA in healthy donors. The table came from immunoSEQ multiplex PCR; TCRdb's copy has only in-frame clones and leaves some out. This table has about 180,000 clones, roughly three quarters appearing once. Sequencing was done on a sample of PBMCs. The receptors shown here come from a male donor in good health and CMV-seronegative. The CDR3 runs from the conserved cysteine through the conserved F or W. D genes are given only for firm matches. The size of a clone is reported for some rows only, either as once, few or many, or as a class for expanded clones.

NA	TRBV9	TRBJ2-5	NA	TGTGCCAGCAGCGTAAATTCGGGGACCCAGTACTTC	CASSVNSGTQYF
NA	TRBV30	TRBJ2-1	TRBD2	TGTGCCTGGAGCGACTTAGCGGGAGGGTTTTTTGAATTCTTC	CAWSDLAGGFFEFF
NA	TRBV6-1	TRBJ1-1	TRBD1	TGTGCCAGCACTTCCTGGGACAGTGAAGCTTTCTTT	CASTSWDSEAFF
NA	TRBV4-3	TRBJ2-4	TRBD2	TGCGCCAGCAGCCAAGCGTCCTCCACTTCTTCCGGGGGGGACATTCAGTACTTC	CASSQASSTSSGGDIQYF
NA	TRBV2	TRBJ1-6	TRBD1	TGTGCCAGCATGACAGGGAGAAGTTCACCCCTCCACTTT	CASMTGRSSPLHF
NA	TRBV6-5	TRBJ2-3	NA	TGTGCCAGCAGTTACTCGACCGGGATCGCAGATACGCAGTATTTT	CASSYSTGIADTQYF
NA	TRBV6-6	TRBJ1-2	NA	TGTGCCAGCAGTTCCCCGAACTATGGCTACACCTTC	CASSSPNYGYTF
NA	TRBV7-9	TRBJ2-7	NA	TGTGCCAGCAGCTTAGCTGGCAGGGGACACGAGCAGTACTTC	CASSLAGRGHEQYF
NA	TRBV30	TRBJ1-1	NA	TGTGCCTGGACCCGGGCGGGCCGTCACACTGAAGCTTTCTTT	CAWTRAGRHTEAFF
NA	TRBV27	TRBJ2-5	NA	TGTGCCAGCAGTTCCCCGTACCAAGAGACCCAGTACTTC	CASSSPYQETQYF
NA	TRBV28	TRBJ2-7	TRBD1	TGTGCCAGCAGTCCAGGGACAGCACCCTACGAGCAGTACTTC	CASSPGTAPYEQYF
NA	TRBV4-1	TRBJ2-5	TRBD2	TGCGCCAGCAGCCCGGGGGGGGAGACCCAGTACTTC	CASSPGGETQYF
NA	TRBV19	TRBJ1-5	TRBD1	TGTGCCAGTAGTATAGGGGACAGTTATCAGCCCCAGCATTTT	CASSIGDSYQPQHF
NA	TRBV28	TRBJ2-1	TRBD2	TGTGCCAGCAACACCGGGACTAGCGGGCTACGTTACAATGAGCAGTTCTTC	CASNTGTSGLRYNEQFF
NA	TRBV5-5	TRBJ2-5	TRBD1	TGTGCCAGCCGATGGACAGGGGGAAGAGAGACCCAGTACTTC	CASRWTGGRETQYF
few	TRBV18	TRBJ1-1	TRBD1	TGTGCCAGCTCACCCTTGGGACAGGGCGGGGACACTGAAGCTTTCTTT	CASSPLGQGGDTEAFF
once	TRBV6-1	TRBJ2-7	TRBD1	TGTGCCAGCAGGTCCGGGACAGGCCACTACGAGCAGTACTTC	CASRSGTGHYEQYF
NA	TRBV18	TRBJ1-5	NA	TGTGCCAGCTCACCAGTCGGGGGGGGCGCAGATCAGCCCCAGCATTTT	CASSPVGGGADQPQHF
NA	TRBV5-6	TRBJ2-3	TRBD2	TGTGCCAGCAGCTTGGCCTTGGGAGGGGCGGGCACAGATACGCAGTATTTT	CASSLALGGAGTDTQYF
NA	TRBV6-6	TRBJ1-2	NA	TGTGCCAGCAGTTACTCGACAGAAGGCTACACCTTC	CASSYSTEGYTF
NA	TRBV6-5	TRBJ1-2	NA	TGTGCCAGCAGTTACTCGCCCACTACTAACTATGGCTACACCTTC	CASSYSPTTNYGYTF
NA	TRBV6-5	TRBJ2-4	NA	TGTGCCAGCAGTTCGGGGAGTGGCAAAAACATTCAGTACTTC	CASSSGSGKNIQYF
NA	TRBV14	TRBJ2-5	NA	TGTGCCAGCAGCCAAGTTTACCGGGAGACCCAGTACTTC	CASSQVYRETQYF
few	TRBV7-9	TRBJ2-1	NA	TGTGCCAGCAGCTTAGGCAGACTAAGCTCCTACAATGAGCAGTTCTTC	CASSLGRLSSYNEQFF
NA	TRBV9	TRBJ1-2	NA	TGTGCCAGCAGCGTAGAATGGGGAGGCGGCTACACCTTC	CASSVEWGGGYTF
once	TRBV11-2	TRBJ1-6	NA	TGTGCCAGCAGCCCCGGGGGGGGCAGCTCCTATAATTCACCCCTCCACTTT	CASSPGGGSSYNSPLHF